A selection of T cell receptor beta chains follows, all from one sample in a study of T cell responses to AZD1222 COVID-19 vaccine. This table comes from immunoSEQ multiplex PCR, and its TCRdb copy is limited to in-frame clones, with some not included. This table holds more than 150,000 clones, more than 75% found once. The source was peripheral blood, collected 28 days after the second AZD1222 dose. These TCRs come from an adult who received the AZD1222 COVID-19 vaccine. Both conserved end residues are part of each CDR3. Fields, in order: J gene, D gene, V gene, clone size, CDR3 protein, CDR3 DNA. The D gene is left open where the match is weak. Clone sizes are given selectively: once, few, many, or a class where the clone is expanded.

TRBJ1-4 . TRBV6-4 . CASSLEGGEEKLFF TGTGCCAGCAGTCTTGAGGGGGGTGAGGAAAAACTGTTTTTT
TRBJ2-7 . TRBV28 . CASSASGADNYEQYF TGTGCCAGCAGTGCCTCCGGGGCGGATAACTACGAGCAGTACTTC
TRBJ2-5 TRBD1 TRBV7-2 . CASSSDRGLWETQYF TGTGCCAGCAGCTCGGACAGGGGATTATGGGAGACCCAGTACTTC
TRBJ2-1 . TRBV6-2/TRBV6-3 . CASNYGGSVMGSYNEQFF TGTGCCAGCAATTACGGGGGTAGCGTTATGGGCTCCTACAATGAGCAGTTCTTC
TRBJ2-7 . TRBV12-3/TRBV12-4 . CASSFQGYEQYF TGTGCCAGCAGTTTCCAAGGATACGAGCAGTACTTC
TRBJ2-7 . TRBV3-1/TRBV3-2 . CASSQQGISYEQYF TGTGCCAGCAGCCAACAGGGTATCTCCTACGAGCAGTACTTC
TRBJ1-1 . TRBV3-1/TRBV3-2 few CASSHGGANTEAFF TGTGCCAGCAGCCACGGGGGCGCGAACACTGAAGCTTTCTTT
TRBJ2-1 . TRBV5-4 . CASSLARGTYNEQFF TGTGCCAGCAGCTTGGCGCGAGGGACCTACAATGAGCAGTTCTTC
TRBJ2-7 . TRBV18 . CASSPSQGGSYEQYF TGTGCCAGCTCACCTTCACAGGGGGGGTCCTACGAGCAGTACTTC
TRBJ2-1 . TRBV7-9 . CASSLQAARGFHNEQFF TGTGCCAGCAGCTTACAAGCTGCTAGAGGTTTCCACAATGAGCAGTTCTTC
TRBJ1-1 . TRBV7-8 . CASSPILNTEAFF TGTGCCAGCAGCCCCATCTTGAACACTGAAGCTTTCTTT
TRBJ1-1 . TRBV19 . CASSIEERGEAFF TGTGCCAGTAGTATAGAGGAAAGGGGTGAAGCTTTCTTT
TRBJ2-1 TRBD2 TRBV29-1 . CSGRLAGKYNEQFF TGCAGCGGCCGACTAGCGGGTAAATACAATGAGCAGTTCTTC
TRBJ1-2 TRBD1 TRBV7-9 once CASSTGGNYGYTF TGTGCCAGCAGCACAGGGGGTAACTATGGCTACACCTTC
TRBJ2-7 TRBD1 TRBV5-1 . CASSPRDRGFPFEQYF TGCGCCAGCAGCCCCCGGGACAGGGGTTTCCCCTTCGAGCAGTACTTC
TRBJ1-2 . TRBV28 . CASGGNYGYTF TGTGCCAGCGGGGGAAACTATGGCTACACCTTC
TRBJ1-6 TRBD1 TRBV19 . CASSKGQGANNSPLHF TGTGCCAGTAGTAAGGGGCAGGGGGCGAACAATTCACCCCTCCACTTT
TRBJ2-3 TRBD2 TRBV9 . CASSAGGGPDTQYF TGTGCCAGCAGCGCGGGGGGAGGCCCAGATACGCAGTATTTT
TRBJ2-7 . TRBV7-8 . CASSLGRYEQYF TGTGCCAGCAGCTTAGGGCGGTACGAGCAGTACTTC
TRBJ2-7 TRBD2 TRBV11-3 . CASRPRLAGGLSYEQYF TGTGCCAGCAGACCACGGCTAGCGGGAGGACTCTCCTACGAGCAGTACTTC
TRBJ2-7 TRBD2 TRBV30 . CAWSYSGLAEYF TGTGCCTGGAGTTACTCGGGACTAGCGGAGTACTTC
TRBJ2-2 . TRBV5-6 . CASSLGRSTGELFF TGTGCCAGCAGCTTGGGGAGGTCCACCGGGGAGCTGTTTTTT
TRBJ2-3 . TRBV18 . CASSPSEKYTQYF TGTGCCAGCTCCCCGTCGGAGAAGTATACGCAGTATTTT